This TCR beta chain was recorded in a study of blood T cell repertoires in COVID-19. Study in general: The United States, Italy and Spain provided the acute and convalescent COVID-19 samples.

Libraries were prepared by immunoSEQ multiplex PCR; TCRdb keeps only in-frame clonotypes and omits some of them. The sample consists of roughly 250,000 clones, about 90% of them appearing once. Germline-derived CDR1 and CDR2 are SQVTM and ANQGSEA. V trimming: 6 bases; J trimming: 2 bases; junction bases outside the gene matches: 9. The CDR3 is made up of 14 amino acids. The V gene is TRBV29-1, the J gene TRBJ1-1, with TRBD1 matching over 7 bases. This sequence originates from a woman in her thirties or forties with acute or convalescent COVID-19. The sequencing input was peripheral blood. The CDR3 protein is CSVAMDRLNTEAFF. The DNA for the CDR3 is TGCAGCGTCGCGATGGACAGGTTAAACACTGAAGCTTTCTTT.